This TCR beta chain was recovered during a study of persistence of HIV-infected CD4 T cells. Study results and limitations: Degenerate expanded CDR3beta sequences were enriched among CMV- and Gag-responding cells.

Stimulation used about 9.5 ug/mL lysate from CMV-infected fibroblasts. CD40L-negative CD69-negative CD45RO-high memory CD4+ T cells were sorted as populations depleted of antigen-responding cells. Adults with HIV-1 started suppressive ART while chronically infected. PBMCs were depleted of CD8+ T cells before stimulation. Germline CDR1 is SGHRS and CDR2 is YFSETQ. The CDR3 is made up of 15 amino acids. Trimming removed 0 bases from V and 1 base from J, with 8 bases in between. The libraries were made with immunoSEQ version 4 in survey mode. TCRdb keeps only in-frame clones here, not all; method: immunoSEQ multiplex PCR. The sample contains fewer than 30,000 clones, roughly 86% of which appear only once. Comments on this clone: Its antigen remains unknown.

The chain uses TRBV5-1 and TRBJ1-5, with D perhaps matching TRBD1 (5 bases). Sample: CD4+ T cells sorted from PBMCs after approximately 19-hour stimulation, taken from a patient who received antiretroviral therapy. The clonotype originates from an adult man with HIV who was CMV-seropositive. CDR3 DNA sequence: TGCGCCAGCAGCTTGGGAGGGGCGAGCAATCAGCCCCAGCATTTT. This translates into CASSLGGASNQPQHF.